These T cell receptor beta chains were read from a single sample in a study of PD-1 blockade in classical Hodgkin lymphoma. Assay: immunoSEQ multiplex PCR; the TCRdb copy retains only in-frame clones and omits some. In the table there are roughly 12,000 clones, 79% of which are singletons. The sequencing used CD8+ T cells from blood, collected at baseline. Every receptor here comes from a human donor with classical Hodgkin lymphoma. CDR3s include the opening cysteine and the closing phenylalanine or tryptophan. Fields, in order: clone size, D gene, V gene, J gene, CDR3 protein, CDR3 DNA. The D gene is left open where the match is weak. The listing skips clone size in some rows; elsewhere it reads once, few, many or a size class.

NA	TRBD1	TRBV9	TRBJ1-1	CASSSQRDRGEAFF	TGTGCCAGCAGCTCTCAAAGGGACAGAGGTGAAGCTTTCTTT
NA	NA	TRBV7-6	TRBJ2-1	CASSLAWAAGNEQFF	TGTGCCAGCAGCTTAGCGTGGGCAGCGGGCAATGAGCAGTTCTTC
NA	NA	TRBV28	TRBJ1-5	CASRRLLGGGQPQHF	TGTGCCAGCCGCCGACTTTTGGGGGGCGGACAGCCCCAGCATTTT
NA	TRBD1	TRBV19	TRBJ2-3	CASSRGTGLIINTQYF	TGTGCCAGTAGTAGGGGGACAGGTTTGATTATTAATACGCAGTATTTT
NA	NA	TRBV29-1	TRBJ1-2	CSVEEGVGIRQSSYGYTF	TGCAGCGTTGAAGAGGGGGTGGGGATCAGACAGTCCTCCTATGGCTACACCTTC
NA	TRBD2	TRBV25-1	TRBJ2-1	CASSLSGEGNEQFF	TGTGCCAGCAGTCTTAGCGGGGAAGGGAATGAGCAGTTCTTC
NA	NA	TRBV29-1	TRBJ1-2	CSVVSPFGYTF	TGCAGCGTTGTATCTCCCTTTGGCTACACCTTC
once	TRBD2	TRBV11-1	TRBJ2-7	CASSLVAGALTYEQYF	TGTGCCAGCAGCTTGGTAGCGGGGGCTTTGACCTACGAGCAGTACTTC
NA	TRBD1	TRBV12-5	TRBJ2-1	CASGLGRTGQFF	TGTGCTAGTGGTTTGGGAAGGACAGGGCAGTTCTTC
NA	NA	TRBV20-1	TRBJ1-2	CSASSAGYTF	TGCAGTGCTAGCAGTGCGGGCTACACCTTC
once	NA	TRBV2	TRBJ2-1	CASSEGPSYYNEQFF	TGTGCCAGCAGTGAAGGACCCAGCTACTACAATGAGCAGTTCTTC
NA	TRBD1	TRBV6-1	TRBJ2-7	CASSESGDSSYEQYF	TGTGCCAGCAGTGAAAGTGGGGACAGCTCCTACGAGCAGTACTTC
NA	TRBD2	TRBV27	TRBJ2-5	CASSLSPLAGGPRFTETQYF	TGTGCCAGCAGTTTATCCCCACTAGCGGGGGGGCCGAGGTTTACGGAGACCCAGTACTTC
NA	NA	TRBV9	TRBJ1-5	CASSVAPGGYSNQPQHF	TGTGCCAGCAGCGTAGCTCCGGGAGGTTATAGCAATCAGCCCCAGCATTTT
NA	NA	TRBV6-5	TRBJ1-1	CASSYGDVGDTEAFF	TGTGCCAGCAGTTACGGCGATGTAGGAGACACTGAAGCTTTCTTT
medium-sized	NA	TRBV30	TRBJ1-5	CAWSLWENQPQHF	TGTGCCTGGAGTTTATGGGAAAATCAGCCCCAGCATTTT
NA	NA	TRBV5-1	TRBJ1-5	CASSEDTSNQPQHF	TGCGCCAGCAGCGAGGACACTAGCAATCAGCCCCAGCATTTT
NA	NA	TRBV7-9	TRBJ2-2	CASSFPGATTGELFF	TGTGCCAGCAGCTTCCCCGGGGCCACCACCGGGGAGCTGTTTTTT
few	TRBD1	TRBV10-1	TRBJ1-1	CASSETGGVRAFF	TGCGCCAGCAGTGAGACAGGGGGCGTTCGAGCTTTCTTT